This T cell receptor beta chain was documented in a study of Tregs in tolerant kidney transplant recipients. Points from the study as a whole: Changing PCR primers prevented nucleotide comparison between some patients' samples. No direct test of biological reproducibility was done here.

As to this clone: Antigen: not known.

Unstimulated regulatory T cells (CD4+CD25+CD127-), CD4+CD25- non-regulatory cells, CD4 and CD8 cells were FACS-sorted from thawed PBMCs. Germline V gene lookup returns CDR1 SGDLS and CDR2 YYNGEE. The CDR3 has 16 amino acids. The V end lost 3 bases, the J end lost 3 bases, and 19 bases lay between the germline ends. The method was immunoSEQ multiplex PCR; TCRdb's version includes in-frame clones alone and lacks a portion of them. The table includes 98,000 or so clones, around 87% detected once. The chain is built from TRBV9 and TRBJ2-7; TRBD1 is a possible D gene (6 bases). The sample consisted of CD4+ T cells from blood, taken before the transplant. The TCR comes from a human donor who received a combined kidney and bone marrow transplant. CDR3 DNA: TGTGCCAGCAGCGCAGGGAGAGGGACACGGGTCTACGAGCAGTACTTC. It translates to CASSAGRGTRVYEQYF.